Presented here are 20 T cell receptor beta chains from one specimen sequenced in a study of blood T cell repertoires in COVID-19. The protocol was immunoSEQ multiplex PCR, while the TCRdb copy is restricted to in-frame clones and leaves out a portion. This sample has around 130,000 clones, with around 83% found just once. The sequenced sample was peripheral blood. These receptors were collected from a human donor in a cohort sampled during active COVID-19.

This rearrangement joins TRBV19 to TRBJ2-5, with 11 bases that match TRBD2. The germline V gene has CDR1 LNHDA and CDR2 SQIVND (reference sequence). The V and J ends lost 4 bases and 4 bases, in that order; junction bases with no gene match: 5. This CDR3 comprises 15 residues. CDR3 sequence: CASSKTSGGRETQYF. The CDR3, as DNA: TGTGCCAGTAGTAAAACTAGCGGGGGAAGAGAGACCCAGTACTTC.

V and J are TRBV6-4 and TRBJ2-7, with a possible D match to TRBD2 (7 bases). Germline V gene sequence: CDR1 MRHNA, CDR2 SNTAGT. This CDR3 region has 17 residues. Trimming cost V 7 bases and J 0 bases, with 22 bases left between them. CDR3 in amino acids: CASILRGGLLSSYEQYV. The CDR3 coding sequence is TGTGCCAGCATACTAAGGGGGGGACTCCTGAGCTCCTACGAGCAGTACGTC.

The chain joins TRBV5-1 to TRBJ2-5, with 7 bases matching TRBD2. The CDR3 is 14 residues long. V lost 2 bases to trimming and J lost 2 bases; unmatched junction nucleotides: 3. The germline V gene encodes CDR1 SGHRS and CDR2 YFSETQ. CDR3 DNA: TGCGCCAGCAGCTTCGGGGACTATCAAGAGACCCAGTACTTC. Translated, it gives CASSFGDYQETQYF. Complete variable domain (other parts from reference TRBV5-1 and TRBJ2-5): KAGVTQTPRYLIKTRGQQVTLSCSPISGHRSVSWYQQTPGQGLQFLFEYFSETQRNKGNFPGRFSGRQFSNSRSEMNVSTLELGDSALYLCASSFGDYQETQYFGPGTRLLVL.

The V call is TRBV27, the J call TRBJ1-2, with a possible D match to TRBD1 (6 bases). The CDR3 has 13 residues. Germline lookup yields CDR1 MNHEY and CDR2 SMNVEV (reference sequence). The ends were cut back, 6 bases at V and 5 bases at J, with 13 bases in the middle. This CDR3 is CASSSGVGYGYTF. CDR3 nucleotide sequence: TGTGCCAGCAGCTCAGGGGTAGGGTATGGCTACACCTTC.

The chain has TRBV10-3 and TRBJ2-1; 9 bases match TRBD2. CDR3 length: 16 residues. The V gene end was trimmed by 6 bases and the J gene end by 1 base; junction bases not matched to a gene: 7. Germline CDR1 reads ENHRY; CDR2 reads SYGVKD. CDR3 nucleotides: TGTGCCATCAGGGTAGCGGGAGTAGGGTCCTACAATGAGCAGTTCTTC. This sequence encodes CAIRVAGVGSYNEQFF.

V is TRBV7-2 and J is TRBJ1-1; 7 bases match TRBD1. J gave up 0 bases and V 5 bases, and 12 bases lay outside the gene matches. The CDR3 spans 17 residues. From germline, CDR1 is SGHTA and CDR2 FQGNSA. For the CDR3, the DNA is TGTGCCAGCAGCCGTAGGGGACAGATCTACATGAACACTGAAGCTTTCTTT. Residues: CASSRRGQIYMNTEAFF.

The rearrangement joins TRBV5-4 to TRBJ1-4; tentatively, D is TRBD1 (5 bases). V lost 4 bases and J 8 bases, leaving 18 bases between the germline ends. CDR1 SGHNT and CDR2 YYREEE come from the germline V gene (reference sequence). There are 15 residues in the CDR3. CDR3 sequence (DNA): TGTGCCAGCAGCAGGGGTGGGGCTATGGGGGAAAAACTGTTTTTT. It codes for CASSRGGAMGEKLFF.

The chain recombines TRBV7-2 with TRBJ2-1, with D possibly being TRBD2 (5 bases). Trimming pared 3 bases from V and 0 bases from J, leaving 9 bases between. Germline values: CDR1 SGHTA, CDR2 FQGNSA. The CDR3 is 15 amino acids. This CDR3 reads CASSFGESSYNEQFF. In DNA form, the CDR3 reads TGTGCCAGCAGCTTCGGGGAGAGCTCCTACAATGAGCAGTTCTTC.

CDR3 DNA: TGTGCCAGCTCACCACCCCCTAATGAGCAGTTCTTC. This translates into CASSPPPNEQFF. This rearrangement joins TRBV18 to TRBJ2-1, with D uncertain. Germline V gene sequence: CDR1 KGHSH, CDR2 LQKENI. The V end lost 0 bases, the J end lost 7 bases, and 4 bases lay between the germline ends. The CDR3 has 12 amino acids.

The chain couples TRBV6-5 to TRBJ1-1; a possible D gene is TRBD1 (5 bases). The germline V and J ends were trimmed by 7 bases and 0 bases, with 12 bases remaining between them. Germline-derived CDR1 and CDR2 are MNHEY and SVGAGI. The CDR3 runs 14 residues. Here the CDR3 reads CASMQGIMNTEAFF. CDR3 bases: TGTGCCAGCATGCAGGGTATAATGAACACTGAAGCTTTCTTT.

DNA of the CDR3: TGTGCCAGTAGTAGATCCGGGACAGGGGGTGAAAAACTGTTTTTT. Amino acid sequence: CASSRSGTGGEKLFF. The chain recombines TRBV19 with TRBJ1-4, with 11 bases matching TRBD1. The junction had 5 bases not matched to a gene; V was cut back by 4 bases and J by 7 bases. CDR3 size: 15 residues. The germline gives CDR1 LNHDA, CDR2 SQIVND (reference sequence).

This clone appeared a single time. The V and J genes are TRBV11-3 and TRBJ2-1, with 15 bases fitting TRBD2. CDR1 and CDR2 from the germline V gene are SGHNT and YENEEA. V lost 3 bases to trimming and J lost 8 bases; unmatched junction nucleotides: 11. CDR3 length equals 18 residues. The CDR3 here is CASSLRTSGRASRDEQFF. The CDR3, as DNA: TGTGCCAGCAGCTTGCGGACTAGCGGGAGGGCCAGTCGTGATGAGCAGTTCTTC.

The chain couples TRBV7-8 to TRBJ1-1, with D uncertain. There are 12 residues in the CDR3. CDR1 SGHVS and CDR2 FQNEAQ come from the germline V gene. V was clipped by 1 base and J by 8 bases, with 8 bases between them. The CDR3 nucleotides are TGTGCCAGCAGCTTAGAATCCCCAGAAGCTTTCTTT. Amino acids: CASSLESPEAFF. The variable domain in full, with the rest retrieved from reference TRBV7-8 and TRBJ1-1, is GAGVSQSPRYKVAKRGQDVALRCDPISGHVSLFWYQQALGQGPEFLTYFQNEAQLDKSGLPSDRFFAERPEGSVSTLKIQRTQQEDSAVYLCASSLESPEAFFGQGTRLTVV.

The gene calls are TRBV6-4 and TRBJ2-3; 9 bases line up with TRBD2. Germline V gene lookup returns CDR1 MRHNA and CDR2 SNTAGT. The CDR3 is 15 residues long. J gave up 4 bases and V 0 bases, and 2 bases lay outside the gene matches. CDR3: CASSDSAGGPDTQYF. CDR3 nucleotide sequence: TGTGCCAGCAGTGACTCTGCGGGGGGGCCAGATACGCAGTATTTT.

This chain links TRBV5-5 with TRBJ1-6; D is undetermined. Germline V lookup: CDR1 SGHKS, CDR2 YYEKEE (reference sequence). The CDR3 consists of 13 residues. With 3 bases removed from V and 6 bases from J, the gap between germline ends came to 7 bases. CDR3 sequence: CASSSTGNSPLHF. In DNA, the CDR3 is TGTGCCAGCAGCTCGACGGGTAATTCACCCCTCCACTTT.

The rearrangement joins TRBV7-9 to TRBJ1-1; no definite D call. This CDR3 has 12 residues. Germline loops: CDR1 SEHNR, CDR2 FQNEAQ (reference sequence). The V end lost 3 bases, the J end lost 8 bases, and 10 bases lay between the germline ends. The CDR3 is CASSFGESEAFF. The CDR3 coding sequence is TGTGCCAGCAGCTTCGGGGAATCGGAAGCTTTCTTT.

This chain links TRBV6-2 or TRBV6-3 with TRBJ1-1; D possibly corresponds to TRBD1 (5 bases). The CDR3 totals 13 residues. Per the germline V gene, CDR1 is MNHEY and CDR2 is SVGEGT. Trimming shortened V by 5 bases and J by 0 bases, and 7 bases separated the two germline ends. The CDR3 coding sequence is TGTGCCAGCAGTCTACAGGTGAACACTGAAGCTTTCTTT. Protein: CASSLQVNTEAFF.

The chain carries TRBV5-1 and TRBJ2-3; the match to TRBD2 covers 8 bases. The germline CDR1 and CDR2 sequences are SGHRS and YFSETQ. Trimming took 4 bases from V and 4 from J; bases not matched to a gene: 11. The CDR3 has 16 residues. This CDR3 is CASSPMRTSSADTQYF. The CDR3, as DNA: TGCGCCAGCAGCCCCATGAGGACTAGCTCTGCAGATACGCAGTATTTT.

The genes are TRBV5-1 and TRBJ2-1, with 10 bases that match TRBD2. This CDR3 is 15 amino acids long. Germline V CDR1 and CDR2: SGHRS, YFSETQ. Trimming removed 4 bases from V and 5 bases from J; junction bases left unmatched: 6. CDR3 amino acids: CASSQLAGTNNEQFF. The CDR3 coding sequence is TGCGCCAGCAGCCAACTAGCGGGGACTAACAATGAGCAGTTCTTC.

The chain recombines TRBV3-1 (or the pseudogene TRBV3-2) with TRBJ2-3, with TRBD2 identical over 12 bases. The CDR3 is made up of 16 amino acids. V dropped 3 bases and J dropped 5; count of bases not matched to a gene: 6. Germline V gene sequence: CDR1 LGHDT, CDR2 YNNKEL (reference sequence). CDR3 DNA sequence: TGTGCCAGCAGCCACAGACTAGCGGGGGAGGGAGATACGCAGTATTTT. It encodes CASSHRLAGEGDTQYF.